This TCR beta chain was sequenced in a study of cytomegalovirus exposure and HLA in healthy donors. General observations from the study: Compared with the roughly 670-donor mean, an Asian-associated ancestry cluster reportedly had fewer N-insertions, according to a later analysis.

It was with 60 Vbeta and 13 Jbeta primers that the PCR ran. Method: immunoSEQ multiplex PCR; TCRdb's copy keeps in-frame clones and lacks some. The sample holds roughly 170,000 clones, approximately 84% seen once. About this clone: No antigen is known for it.

Per germline, CDR1 SNHLY and CDR2 FYNNEI. V gave up 6 bases and J gave up 4 bases; unmatched junction bases: 21. The CDR3 covers 18 residues. The V call is TRBV2, the J call TRBJ2-7, with 7 bases identical to TRBD2. The sample comprised PBMCs. This TCR was sampled from a man in his thirties or forties in good health and CMV-seronegative. The DNA for the CDR3 is TGTGCCAGCAGCGGGGAGGGCGGGAGTAACGGGACCCCTTACGAGCAGTACTTC. Amino acid sequence: CASSGEGGSNGTPYEQYF.